A single sample gave rise to the 26 T cell receptor beta chains below, sequenced in a study of CD8 T cells in Susac syndrome. RNA in amounts of roughly 0.5 to 1 ug was reverse transcribed with random hexamers. TCRdb re-called the immunoSEQ multiplex PCR reads through MiXCR, storing one row per CDR3 protein. Seen here are roughly 120,000 distinct CDR3 sequences, about 94% observed once, and the top ten hold roughly 0.13%. The sequencing input was CD4+ T cells from PBMCs. The source is a human donor with multiple sclerosis.

The table lists this clonotype with a few counts. This sequence joins TRBV2 and TRBJ1-1; 8 nucleotides align to TRBD1. The V gene end was trimmed by 6 bases and the J gene end by 1 base; junction bases not matched to a gene: 1. Germline loops: CDR1 SNHLY, CDR2 FYNNEI. The CDR3 totals 13 residues. CDR3 in DNA: TGTGCCAGCAGCGGACAGGGGAACACTGAAGCTTTCTTT. It yields the protein CASSGQGNTEAFF.

This chain links TRBV25-1 with TRBJ2-7, with D unresolved. Germline loops: CDR1 MGHDK, CDR2 SYGVNS. The germline V and J ends were trimmed by 4 bases and 6 bases, with 7 bases remaining between them. The CDR3 length is 11 residues. The CDR3: CASSAWGEQYF. The CDR3 DNA sequence: TGTGCCAGCAGTGCTTGGGGCGAGCAGTACTTC.

The V gene is TRBV6-2 or TRBV6-3, the J gene TRBJ2-3; D is possibly TRBD2 (6 bases). V lost 5 bases to trimming and J lost 1 base, with 10 bases between them. The CDR3 loop spans 14 amino acids. Germline CDR1 and CDR2: MNHEY and SVGEGT. CDR3 sequence: CASSTRGGTDTQYF. The CDR3, as DNA: TGTGCCAGCAGTACTCGCGGGGGCACAGATACGCAGTATTTT.

The chain has TRBV24-1 and TRBJ2-3; 8 bases are a match to TRBD2. The CDR3 spans 15 residues. The germline V gene has CDR1 KGHDR and CDR2 SFDVKD. The V segment lost 5 bases and the J segment 4 bases; nucleotides outside the gene matches: 7. CDR3 sequence reads: CATSGREGHADTQYF. The CDR3, as DNA: TGTGCCACCAGTGGTCGGGAGGGCCATGCAGATACGCAGTATTTT.

The chain couples TRBV19 to TRBJ1-5; TRBD1 might be the D (6 bases). Germline V CDR1 and CDR2: LNHDA, SQIVND (reference sequence). V lost 3 bases to trimming and J lost 3 bases, with 12 bases between them. The CDR3 contains 15 residues. CDR3 bases: TGTGCCAGTAGTATTTGGGGGGCGAACAATCAGCCCCAGCATTTT. Translated: CASSIWGANNQPQHF. The whole variable domain, remainder taken from reference TRBV19 and TRBJ1-5, is DGGITQSPKYLFRKEGQNVTLSCEQNLNHDAMYWYRQDPGQGLRLIYYSQIVNDFQKGDIAEGYSVSREKKESFPLTVTSAQKNPTAFYLCASSIWGANNQPQHFGDGTRLSIL.

The chain recombines TRBV4-1 with TRBJ1-1; a possible D gene is TRBD1 (5 bases). From germline, CDR1 is MGHRA and CDR2 YSYEKL. V lost 0 bases to trimming and J lost 7 bases, with 12 bases between them. This CDR3 comprises 14 residues. CDR3 coding DNA: TGCGCCAGCAGCCAAGATCGGGCAGGGTATGAAGCTTTCTTT. It specifies CASSQDRAGYEAFF.

V usage is TRBV6-5 and J usage is TRBJ1-5; D gene ambiguous. This CDR3 spans 13 amino acids. Deletions cut 3 bases from V and 6 bases from J, with 9 bases between. Germline-derived CDR1 and CDR2 are MNHEY and SVGAGI. This CDR3 reads CASSYARAQPQHF. CDR3 nucleotide sequence: TGTGCCAGCAGTTATGCTCGAGCTCAGCCCCAGCATTTT.

This clonotype was seen once. The chain links TRBV6-6 to TRBJ1-4; 8 bases fit TRBD1. The V gene's germline CDR1 is MNHNY and CDR2 SVGAGI (reference sequence). V shed 2 bases and J 3 bases; nucleotides not matched to a gene: 2. The CDR3 sequence is 15 residues long. CDR3 DNA sequence: TGTGCCAGCAGTTACCCGGACAGGGCTAATGAAAAACTGTTTTTT. It codes for CASSYPDRANEKLFF.

V usage is TRBV20-1 and J usage is TRBJ1-2; tentative D call: TRBD1 (5 bases). Germline CDR1 reads DFQATT; CDR2 reads SNEGSKA (reference sequence). Trimming stripped 6 bases from V and 4 bases from J, with 15 bases between. The CDR3 loop spans 13 amino acids. In nucleotides, the CDR3 is TGCAGTGCCGCATCGGGGCGCGGCTATGGCTACACCTTC. This translates into CSAASGRGYGYTF.

V is TRBV18 and J is TRBJ2-2; 12 nucleotides line up with TRBD2. Germline values: CDR1 KGHSH, CDR2 LQKENI. The CDR3 runs to 16 residues. Trimming took 3 bases from V and 6 from J; bases not matched to a gene: 5. CDR3 protein: CASSPRTSGIPGELFF. The CDR3 DNA reads TGTGCCAGCTCACCGAGGACTAGCGGGATCCCCGGGGAGCTGTTTTTT.

This clonotype was seen once. This rearrangement joins TRBV20-1 to TRBJ1-1; the D is unclear. V shed 3 bases and J shed 3 bases, with 8 bases lying between them. This CDR3 has 12 residues. The V gene's germline CDR1 is DFQATT and CDR2 SNEGSKA (reference sequence). In DNA form, the CDR3 reads TGCAGTGCTAGTCTGGTCTACACTGAAGCTTTCTTT. As protein: CSASLVYTEAFF.

CDR3 loop: CASGAGTANTGELFF. The CDR3 DNA reads as TGTGCCAGCGGCGCCGGGACAGCGAACACCGGGGAGCTGTTTTTT. The gene calls are TRBV12-3 or TRBV12-4 and TRBJ2-2, with 7 bases fitting TRBD1. This CDR3 contains 15 residues. V lost 8 bases, J lost 0 bases, and 6 bases stayed unmatched.

This clonotype appeared a single time. The chain employs TRBV25-1 and TRBJ2-5, with 10 bases fitting TRBD2. CDR3 length: 16 residues. Germline V gene lookup returns CDR1 MGHDK and CDR2 SYGVNS. With V trimmed by 2 bases and J by 5 bases, 8 bases remained unmatched. CDR3 sequence reads: CASSEGLAGVGETQYF. In nucleotides, the CDR3 is TGTGCCAGCAGTGAAGGGCTAGCGGGAGTCGGGGAGACCCAGTACTTC.

This chain links TRBV18 with TRBJ1-1; D may be TRBD1 (5 bases). Trimming took off 4 bases at V and 3 bases at J, with 9 bases between the two ends. The V gene's germline CDR1 is KGHSH and CDR2 LQKENI. There are 13 residues in the CDR3. This chain's CDR3 is CASSLGTDTEAFF. CDR3 DNA: TGTGCCAGCTCACTAGGGACTGACACTGAAGCTTTCTTT.

The chain carries TRBV11-2 and TRBJ2-1; D might be TRBD2 (5 bases). CDR1 is SGHAT and CDR2 is FQNNGV in the germline V gene. The germline V and J ends were trimmed by 5 bases and 7 bases, with 9 bases remaining between them. The CDR3 runs 12 residues. The CDR3 DNA sequence: TGTGCCAGCAGCCCCTCGGGAAATGAGCAGTTCTTC. It encodes CASSPSGNEQFF.

This chain uses TRBV7-2 with TRBJ2-4, with D perhaps matching TRBD1 (6 bases). Germline-derived CDR1 and CDR2 are SGHTA and FQGNSA. V was cut by 3 bases and J by 2 bases, with 14 bases left in between. The CDR3 contains 16 residues. CDR3 amino acids: CASSFPGTTSKNIQYF. The CDR3 nucleotides are TGTGCCAGCAGCTTCCCCGGGACAACTTCCAAAAACATTCAGTACTTC.

CDR3 residues: CASSLSEYYGYTF. In DNA form, the CDR3 reads TGCGCCAGCAGCTTGAGCGAGTACTATGGCTACACCTTC. V gene TRBV5-1 combines with J gene TRBJ1-2; no definite D call. The V gene's germline CDR1 is SGHRS and CDR2 YFSETQ. The CDR3 is 13 amino acids. Trimming left V 1 base short and J 3 bases short, with 7 bases between. Supplemented by reference TRBV5-1 and TRBJ1-2, the full variable domain reads KAGVTQTPRYLIKTRGQQVTLSCSPISGHRSVSWYQQTPGQGLQFLFEYFSETQRNKGNFPGRFSGRQFSNSRSEMNVSTLELGDSALYLCASSLSEYYGYTFGSGTRLTVV.

The chain joins TRBV27 to TRBJ1-2; the D gene is possibly TRBD1 (5 bases). Germline V gene lookup returns CDR1 MNHEY and CDR2 SMNVEV (reference sequence). The CDR3 is 14 residues long. Trimming removed 6 bases at V and 6 bases at J, with 17 bases between. CDR3 in DNA: TGTGCCAGCAGCCTGGGGCAGCCCAATGATGGCTACACCTTC. Residues: CASSLGQPNDGYTF.

The chain couples TRBV9 to TRBJ2-5, with 9 nucleotides matching TRBD1. Unmatched junction bases numbered 9, after V lost 3 bases and J lost 6 bases. The CDR3 is 15 amino acids. Germline values: CDR1 SGDLS, CDR2 YYNGEE. CDR3 region: CASSGPGQGWQTQYF. CDR3 nucleotides: TGTGCCAGCAGCGGACCGGGACAGGGATGGCAGACCCAGTACTTC. Filled out from reference TRBV9 and TRBJ2-5, the complete variable domain reads DSGVTQTPKHLITATGQRVTLRCSPRSGDLSVYWYQQSLDQGLQFLIQYYNGEERAKGNILERFSAQQFPDLHSELNLSSLELGDSALYFCASSGPGQGWQTQYFGPGTRLLVL.

The chain uses TRBV30 and TRBJ1-5; 7 bases align to TRBD1. With 4 bases clipped from V and 3 bases from J, the junction kept 3 bases outside the gene matches. This CDR3 has 13 residues. CDR1 is GTSNPN, CDR2 SVGIG, per germline (reference sequence). CDR3: CAWNGQVNQPQHF. The CDR3 DNA sequence: TGTGCCTGGAATGGACAGGTCAATCAGCCCCAGCATTTT.

The chain links TRBV2 to TRBJ2-1, with 8 bases matching TRBD1. This CDR3 has 15 residues. J was trimmed by 4 bases and V by 8 bases; bases with no gene match: 10. The germline gives CDR1 SNHLY, CDR2 FYNNEI. DNA for the CDR3: TGTGCCAGCGAAGAGGACAGGGTCTATTACAATGAGCAGTTCTTC. Translated, it gives CASEEDRVYYNEQFF.

The chain employs TRBV5-4 and TRBJ2-1, with 9 bases lining up with TRBD1. CDR1 SGHNT and CDR2 YYREEE come from the germline V gene (reference sequence). With 4 bases clipped from V and 7 bases from J, the junction kept 12 bases outside the gene matches. The CDR3 is 16 amino acids. CDR3: CASSRNVGQGINEQFF. CDR3 sequence (DNA): TGTGCCAGCAGCCGCAACGTGGGACAGGGAATTAATGAGCAGTTCTTC.

V is TRBV27 and J is TRBJ2-7, with 7 bases identical to TRBD1. This CDR3 has 17 amino acids. Germline lookup yields CDR1 MNHEY and CDR2 SMNVEV (reference sequence). J was trimmed by 0 bases and V by 5 bases; bases with no gene match: 13. In nucleotides, the CDR3 is TGTGCCAGCAGTCTAAGCCCCGGGACAGTTCGCTCCTACGAGCAGTACTTC. It codes for CASSLSPGTVRSYEQYF.

The genes are TRBV20-1 and TRBJ1-2; 7 bases match TRBD1. In germline, CDR1 is DFQATT, CDR2 SNEGSKA (reference sequence). With V trimmed by 0 bases and J by 5 bases, 15 bases remained unmatched. This CDR3 comprises 17 residues. For the CDR3, the DNA is TGCAGTGCTAGAGATTTGAAGTTCGGGACAGAGGGATATGGCTACACCTTC. This encodes CSARDLKFGTEGYGYTF.

The chain combines TRBV29-1 with TRBJ1-1; 7 positions match TRBD1. Germline CDR1 and CDR2: SQVTM and ANQGSEA. This CDR3 region has 13 residues. Germline trimming cut 6 bases from V and 4 bases from J; bases unmatched to any gene: 8. CDR3: CSVEQGQGTEAFF. In nucleotides, the CDR3 is TGCAGCGTAGAACAGGGGCAAGGCACTGAAGCTTTCTTT.

V is TRBV29-1 and J is TRBJ2-1; unclear D gene. CDR1 and CDR2 from the germline V gene are SQVTM and ANQGSEA. The CDR3 runs to 16 residues. Trimming shortened V by 7 bases and J by 0 bases, and 19 bases separated the two germline ends. CDR3 residues: CSGASSGPSSYNEQFF. CDR3 nucleotides: TGCAGCGGTGCCTCCTCCGGGCCTAGCTCCTACAATGAGCAGTTCTTC.